This T cell receptor beta chain was captured in a study of blood T cells in healthy people across ages. The CDR3 loop spans 15 amino acids. Germline lookup yields CDR1 SEHNR and CDR2 FQNEAQ (reference sequence). The ends lost 6 bases at V and 8 bases at J; junction bases unmatched: 8. The sample, approximately 10 milliliters of peripheral blood, was drawn from each donor. At least 5 micrograms of total RNA were extracted per sample. Then a second PCR, running roughly 7 to 12 cycles, was carried out with a sample-barcoded 5' primer and a J-beta primer mix. Each sample yielded at least 2.5 million CDR3-containing paired-end reads. MiXCR was run by TCRdb on the 5' RACE reads, yielding one entry per CDR3 protein. The sample contains approximately 600,000 distinct CDR3 sequences, under 65% of which appear only once.

Specimen: blood. The rearrangement links TRBV7-9 to TRBJ1-6, with 9 positions matching TRBD1. This TCR was recovered from a man aged 60-69 years in good health. CDR3 nucleotide sequence: TGTGCCAGCAGTCGAACCCGGACAGGGGATTCACCCCTCCACTTT. Its protein product is CASSRTRTGDSPLHF.